Below, 11 T cell receptor beta chains from the same sample are listed, as sequenced in a study of T-cell reconstitution after alpha-beta-depleted transplantation in children. Molecular barcoding with unique molecular identifiers was used for the TCRbeta library. TCRdb fed the PCR reads into MiXCR, producing one record per CDR3 protein. The repertoire holds roughly 240,000 distinct CDR3 sequences, with approximately 8% as singletons. The sequenced sample was PBMCs, mostly from graft donor cells, obtained 180 days after TCRalphabeta/CD19-depleted stem cell transplant. The receptors derive from a male patient under 18 who had a stem cell transplant for acute lymphoblastic leukemia, so the T cells may come from the graft donor.

This clonotype was observed many times. The chain recombines TRBV2 with TRBJ1-5; D remains ambiguous. Trimming stripped 2 bases from V and 11 bases from J, with 13 bases between. CDR3 length: 13 residues. CDR1 is SNHLY and CDR2 is FYNNEI in the germline V gene. The CDR3 region has the DNA TGTGCCAGCAGTGAAAGATCCTCATGGGCCCAGCATTTT. Protein sequence: CASSERSSWAQHF.

This clonotype has at least ten counts. The chain links TRBV4-1 to TRBJ2-1; 8 positions match TRBD2. The germline gives CDR1 MGHRA, CDR2 YSYEKL. J gave up 8 bases and V 3 bases, and 3 bases lay outside the gene matches. The CDR3 is made up of 13 amino acids. This CDR3 is CASSQGLGDEQFF. The CDR3 coding sequence is TGCGCCAGCAGCCAGGGACTAGGGGATGAGCAGTTCTTC.

This clonotype occurred many times. The chain joins TRBV5-1 to TRBJ2-3; perhaps TRBD1 as D (6 bases). This CDR3 spans 20 amino acids. Per germline, CDR1 SGHRS and CDR2 YFSETQ. The germline V and J ends were trimmed by 0 bases and 2 bases, with 25 bases remaining between them. The CDR3 DNA is TGCGCCAGCAGCTTGGAAGGGCGGAATGAACAGGGCCCCCTCACAGATACGCAGTATTTT. It codes for CASSLEGRNEQGPLTDTQYF.

This chain joins TRBV20-1 and TRBJ2-7; D is uncertain. V was clipped by 4 bases and J by 1 base, with 11 bases between them. The CDR3 length is 13 residues. Germline V gives CDR1 DFQATT, CDR2 SNEGSKA (reference sequence). CDR3 bases: TGCAGTGCTAATGCCGCCGAGTCCTACGAGCAGTACTTC. As protein: CSANAAESYEQYF.

Ten or more counts support this clonotype. The rearrangement uses TRBV6-2 or TRBV6-3 and TRBJ1-6; D may be TRBD1 (6 bases). The CDR3 consists of 12 residues. Looked up from germline, CDR1 is MNHEY and CDR2 is SVGEGT. Trimming shortened V by 6 bases and J by 8 bases, and 8 bases separated the two germline ends. The DNA for the CDR3 is TGTGCCAGCAGGAAGGGGGATTCACCCCTCCACTTT. It is translated as CASRKGDSPLHF.

This clonotype has ten or more counts. The J gene is TRBJ1-1, the V gene TRBV12-3 or TRBV12-4, with D possibly TRBD1 on 5 matching bases. This CDR3 region has 14 residues. V was shortened by 6 bases and J by 1 base, with 12 bases between the two germline ends. As DNA, the CDR3 is TGTGCCAGCAGCCCCTCAGGGAGGAACACTGAAGCTTTCTTT. Residues: CASSPSGRNTEAFF.

This clonotype has at least ten counts. The rearrangement joins TRBV12-3 or TRBV12-4 to TRBJ1-5, with 7 nucleotides matching TRBD1. V lost 3 bases to trimming and J lost 7 bases; unmatched junction nucleotides: 12. This CDR3 contains 16 residues. CDR3 in DNA: TGTGCCAGCAGTTTGCGGGAGGGGGCACAAGGACAGCCCCAGCATTTT. It is translated as CASSLREGAQGQPQHF.

The sample holds a few counts of this clonotype. V gene TRBV27 combines with J gene TRBJ2-2, with unresolved D. V dropped 8 bases and J dropped 6 bases, with 13 bases sitting between them. CDR1 MNHEY and CDR2 SMNVEV come from the germline V gene (reference sequence). The CDR3 consists of 13 residues. The CDR3: CASASRRAGELFF. CDR3 DNA sequence: TGTGCCAGCGCTTCGCGTAGGGCCGGGGAGCTGTTTTTT.

The table lists this clonotype with many counts. The chain links TRBV29-1 to TRBJ1-1; D possibly corresponds to TRBD1 (6 bases). Trimming pared 7 bases from V and 7 bases from J, leaving 16 bases between. The CDR3 is 12 amino acids. From germline, CDR1 is SQVTM and CDR2 ANQGSEA. For the CDR3, the DNA is TGCAGCGCCTGGACAGAGCAGATTGAAGCTTTCTTT. This codes for CSAWTEQIEAFF.

Comments on this clonotype: A much larger clonotype is one base distant, so this may be a read error. The conserved phenylalanine or tryptophan normally closing the CDR3 is absent here, so this likely arose from a read error. This chain uses TRBV5-1 with TRBJ2-5, with TRBD2 matching over 8 bases. This CDR3 has 16 amino acids. J lost 5 bases, V lost 0 bases, and 9 bases had no gene match. Germline assignment: CDR1 SGHRS and CDR2 YFSETQ. CDR3 amino acids: CASSLAGLAFVETQYL. Here the CDR3 DNA reads TGCGCCAGCAGCTTGGCCGGACTAGCTTTCGTCGAGACCCAGTACCTC.

This clonotype was observed many times. The J gene is TRBJ2-7, the V gene TRBV29-1; a weak D match, TRBD1 (6 bases). The V gene lost 6 bases and the J gene lost 2 bases, with 17 bases spanning the gap. This CDR3 is built from 14 residues. In germline, CDR1 is SQVTM, CDR2 ANQGSEA. CDR3 loop: CSVKQGVVPYEQYF. In DNA, the CDR3 is TGCAGCGTAAAACAGGGAGTAGTACCCTACGAGCAGTACTTC.